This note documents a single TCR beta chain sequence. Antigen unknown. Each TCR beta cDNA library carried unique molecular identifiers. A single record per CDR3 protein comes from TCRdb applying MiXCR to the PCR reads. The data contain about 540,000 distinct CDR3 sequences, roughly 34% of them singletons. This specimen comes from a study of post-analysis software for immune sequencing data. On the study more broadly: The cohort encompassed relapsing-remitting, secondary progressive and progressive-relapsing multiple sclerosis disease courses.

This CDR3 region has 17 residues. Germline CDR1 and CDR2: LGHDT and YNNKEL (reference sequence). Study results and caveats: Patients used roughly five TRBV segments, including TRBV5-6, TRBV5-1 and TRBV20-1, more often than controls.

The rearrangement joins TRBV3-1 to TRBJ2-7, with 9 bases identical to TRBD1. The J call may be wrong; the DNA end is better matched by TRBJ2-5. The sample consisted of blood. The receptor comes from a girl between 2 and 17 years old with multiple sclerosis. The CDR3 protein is CASTNRAGDRDWQTQYF. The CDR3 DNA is TGTGCCAGCACCAACCGGGCTGGGGACAGGGACTGGCAGACCCAGTACTTC.